The clone carrying this T cell receptor beta chain was recorded at least ten times. Its antigen remains unidentified. Per the germline V gene, CDR1 is SGHVS and CDR2 is FNYEAQ. The junction had 8 bases not matched to a gene; V was cut back by 5 bases and J by 3 bases. The CDR3 sequence is 16 residues long. This entry is derived from a study of T-cell reconstitution after alpha-beta-depleted transplantation in children. It was with unique molecular identifiers that the TCRbeta library was prepared. In TCRdb, the PCR reads were re-called with MiXCR into one record per CDR3 protein. Of a few hundred thousand distinct CDR3 sequences in the sample, about 25% were seen once. The study, taken as a whole, reports: Several hundred expanded graft clones reportedly gave rise to the alpha-beta T cells present about two months after transplant.

This TCR came from a girl aged 2-9 years with Fanconi anemia, due to receive a stem cell transplant. The gene calls are TRBV7-6 and TRBJ2-3; 10 nucleotides agree with TRBD2. Here the sequenced sample was PBMCs, taken before TCRalphabeta/CD19-depleted stem cell transplant. CDR3 in DNA: TGTGCCAGCAGCCCTCGTAGCGGGAGGATGACAGATACGCAGTATTTT. It encodes CASSPRSGRMTDTQYF.